What follows are 26 T cell receptor beta chains derived from one specimen sequenced in a study of cytomegalovirus exposure and HLA in healthy donors. The repertoire was sequenced with immunoSEQ multiplex PCR; TCRdb's copy has only in-frame clones and lacks some. Here the sample spans about 110,000 clones, around 82% being singletons. Sequencing input: PBMCs. Receptors originate from a woman under 30 in good health and CMV-seronegative.

V usage is TRBV5-4 and J usage is TRBJ2-5; tentative D call: TRBD2 (6 bases). There are 15 residues in the CDR3. Looked up from germline, CDR1 is SGHNT and CDR2 is YYREEE (reference sequence). Trimming pared 0 bases from V and 2 bases from J, leaving 11 bases between. Here the CDR3 reads CASSLEYAGQETQYF. Written as DNA, the CDR3 is TGTGCCAGCAGCTTGGAATACGCGGGACAAGAGACCCAGTACTTC. The full variable domain, rest sourced from reference TRBV5-4 and TRBJ2-5, is ETGVTQSPTHLIKTRGQQVTLRCSSQSGHNTVSWYQQALGQGPQFIFQYYREEENGRGNFPPRFSGLQFPNYSSELNVNALELDDSALYLCASSLEYAGQETQYFGPGTRLLVL.

The genes are TRBV9 and TRBJ2-3; TRBD2 aligns across 12 bases. After removal of 4 bases from V and 1 base from J, the junction contained 10 bases not matched to a gene. CDR1 SGDLS and CDR2 YYNGEE come from the germline V gene. The CDR3 totals 18 residues. CDR3 residues: CASSHPSGGAAGTDTQYF. The CDR3, as DNA: TGTGCCAGCAGCCACCCTAGCGGGGGGGCCGCTGGCACAGATACGCAGTATTTT.

J is TRBJ2-2 and V is TRBV14, with unresolved D. The germline CDR1 and CDR2 sequences are SGHDN and FVKESK. Deletions cut 2 bases from V and 4 bases from J, with 14 bases between. This CDR3 spans 16 amino acids. In DNA, the CDR3 is TGTGCCAGCAGCCAATTCCGAGCCCAAATCACCGGGGAGCTGTTTTTT. This gives the protein CASSQFRAQITGELFF.

This clone turned up a few times. The genes are TRBV19 and TRBJ1-2; no clear D gene. Per the germline V gene, CDR1 is LNHDA and CDR2 is SQIVND (reference sequence). The CDR3 has 15 residues. Trimming took 5 bases from V and 7 from J, leaving 20 bases between them. CDR3 region: CASSSQGGGRSGYTF. The CDR3 DNA is TGTGCCAGTAGTTCCCAAGGTGGAGGGAGAAGTGGCTACACCTTC.

The CDR3 nucleotides read TGTGCCAGCAGCGGCCCAGGGGAGGGTGGCTACACCTTC. It encodes CASSGPGEGGYTF. The chain joins TRBV9 to TRBJ1-2; TRBD1 might be the D (6 bases). The CDR3 extends over 13 amino acids. The V gene's germline CDR1 is SGDLS and CDR2 YYNGEE. Trimming took off 3 bases at V and 7 bases at J, with 13 bases between the two ends.

V and J are TRBV19 and TRBJ1-1; TRBD1 agrees at 8 bases. Germline V gene lookup returns CDR1 LNHDA and CDR2 SQIVND (reference sequence). The CDR3 runs to 12 residues. The trim removed 9 bases at V and 4 bases at J, leaving 4 bases unmatched. The CDR3 region is CASEQGGTEAFF. CDR3 sequence (DNA): TGTGCCAGCGAACAGGGGGGCACTGAAGCTTTCTTT.

The chain joins TRBV30 to TRBJ1-2, with D possibly matching TRBD1 (5 bases). V lost 3 bases and J lost 4, with 12 bases in between. In germline, CDR1 is GTSNPN, CDR2 SVGIG (reference sequence). This CDR3 region has 13 residues. The DNA of the CDR3 is TGTGCCTGGAGCCGGTGGGGGGTCTATGGCTACACCTTC. Amino acid sequence: CAWSRWGVYGYTF.

The CDR3 sequence is CASSITTALNEKLFF. The CDR3 nucleotides are TGTGCCAGCAGTATCACGACAGCCTTGAATGAAAAACTGTTTTTT. The chain is built from TRBV6-1 and TRBJ1-4; TRBD1 might be the D (5 bases). CDR3 size: 15 residues. Deletions cut 5 bases from V and 5 bases from J, with 15 bases between. CDR1 MNHNS and CDR2 SASEGT come from the germline V gene.

This clone was counted once. This chain joins TRBV7-6 and TRBJ2-3; TRBD2 aligns across 9 bases. The CDR3 extends over 16 amino acids. From germline, CDR1 is SGHVS and CDR2 FNYEAQ. The V gene end was trimmed by 5 bases and the J gene end by 3 bases; junction bases not matched to a gene: 9. CDR3 region: CASSIFAGGPTDTQYF. The CDR3 region has the DNA TGTGCCAGCAGCATCTTTGCGGGGGGGCCTACAGATACGCAGTATTTT.

The chain employs TRBV13 and TRBJ1-4; possibly TRBD1 for D (5 bases). The ends were cut back, 4 bases at V and 4 bases at J, with 10 bases in the middle. This CDR3 spans 14 amino acids. CDR1 and CDR2 (germline): PRHDT, FYEKMQ (reference sequence). The CDR3 protein is CASSSRQLNEKLFF. CDR3 nucleotide sequence: TGTGCCAGCAGCTCAAGACAGCTTAATGAAAAACTGTTTTTT. The whole variable domain, filled in from reference TRBV13 and TRBJ1-4, reads AAGVIQSPRHLIKEKRETATLKCYPIPRHDTVYWYQQGPGQDPQFLISFYEKMQSDKGSIPDRFSAQQFSDYHSELNMSSLELGDSALYFCASSSRQLNEKLFFGSGTQLSVL.

This clone was observed a single time. The rearrangement joins TRBV7-3 to TRBJ2-1; D may be TRBD2 (6 bases). From germline, CDR1 is SGHTA and CDR2 FQGTGA. Trimming pared 5 bases from V and 5 bases from J, leaving 16 bases between. The CDR3 spans 15 residues. CDR3 in amino acids: CASSQAGLKDNEQFF. The CDR3 bases are TGTGCCAGCAGCCAAGCGGGTCTAAAGGACAATGAGCAGTTCTTC.

The chain combines TRBV25-1 with TRBJ1-5; D is perhaps TRBD1 (5 bases). From germline, CDR1 is MGHDK and CDR2 SYGVNS. V lost 6 bases and J 7 bases, leaving 16 bases between the germline ends. The CDR3 runs to 14 residues. The CDR3 here is CASRGQGPLQPQHF. In nucleotides, the CDR3 is TGTGCCAGCAGGGGGCAGGGCCCTTTACAGCCCCAGCATTTT. Full variable domain (rest looked up from reference TRBV25-1 and TRBJ1-5): EADIYQTPRYLVIGTGKKITLECSQTMGHDKMYWYQQDPGMELHLIHYSYGVNSTEKGDLSSESTVSRIRTEHFPLTLESARPSHTSQYLCASRGQGPLQPQHFGDGTRLSIL.

This chain connects TRBV13 to TRBJ1-1; 7 bases line up with TRBD1. The CDR3 sequence is 13 residues long. The V segment lost 8 bases and the J segment 7 bases; nucleotides outside the gene matches: 10. Germline V CDR1 and CDR2: PRHDT, FYEKMQ (reference sequence). The CDR3 sequence: CASERGRRGEAFF. The CDR3 DNA reads as TGTGCCAGCGAAAGGGGGCGACGGGGTGAAGCTTTCTTT.

This clone was counted a single time. The V call is TRBV28, the J call TRBJ2-3; 7 positions agree with TRBD2. Per the germline V gene, CDR1 is MDHEN and CDR2 is SYDVKM. With V trimmed by 8 bases and J by 2 bases, 4 bases remained unmatched. The CDR3 contains 13 residues. CDR3 region: CASSGGFTDTQYF. CDR3 bases: TGTGCCAGCTCCGGGGGGTTCACAGATACGCAGTATTTT. Complete variable domain (other parts from reference TRBV28 and TRBJ2-3): DVKVTQSSRYLVKRTGEKVFLECVQDMDHENMFWYRQDPGLGLRLIYFSYDVKMKEKGDIPEGYSVSREKKERFSLILESASTNQTSMYLCASSGGFTDTQYFGPGTRLTVL.

V usage is TRBV9 and J usage is TRBJ2-2; tentative D call: TRBD2 (6 bases). The CDR3 covers 12 residues. Germline CDR1 and CDR2: SGDLS and YYNGEE. V was clipped by 4 bases and J by 6 bases, with 7 bases between them. CDR3 bases: TGTGCCAGCAGCTCGGGGGCCGGGGAGCTGTTTTTT. The encoded protein is CASSSGAGELFF.

The J gene is TRBJ2-7, the V gene TRBV9; 8 bases map to TRBD2. Trimming removed 2 bases from V and 3 bases from J; junction bases left unmatched: 7. This CDR3 comprises 15 residues. The germline gives CDR1 SGDLS, CDR2 YYNGEE. The CDR3: CASSVRPGGVYEQYF. CDR3 nucleotides: TGTGCCAGCAGCGTCCGACCGGGGGGGGTCTACGAGCAGTACTTC.

The chain uses TRBV27 and TRBJ2-7; 9 bases map to TRBD1. This CDR3 has 15 amino acids. Germline V gene lookup returns CDR1 MNHEY and CDR2 SMNVEV (reference sequence). With V trimmed by 4 bases and J by 4 bases, 8 bases remained unmatched. The CDR3, as DNA: TGTGCCAGCAGTTCAAGGGACAGGGAGGGGTACGAGCAGTACTTC. It encodes CASSSRDREGYEQYF.

V gene TRBV5-6 combines with J gene TRBJ2-1, with D tentatively TRBD1 (6 bases). In germline, CDR1 is SGHDT, CDR2 YYEEEE. The ends were cut back, 4 bases at V and 4 bases at J, with 9 bases in the middle. This CDR3 spans 13 amino acids. This CDR3 is CASSLDSYNEQFF. CDR3 coding DNA: TGTGCCAGCAGCCTGGACAGTTACAATGAGCAGTTCTTC.

This chain links TRBV13 with TRBJ2-7; 8 nucleotides line up with TRBD1. The CDR3 has 14 amino acids. V trimming: 5 bases; J trimming: 1 base; junction bases outside the gene matches: 4. CDR1 is PRHDT and CDR2 is FYEKMQ in the germline V gene (reference sequence). CDR3 sequence: CASSQNRGSYEQYF. Here the CDR3 DNA reads TGTGCCAGCAGCCAAAACAGGGGGTCCTACGAGCAGTACTTC.

The rearrangement uses TRBV9 and TRBJ1-1; 7 bases line up with TRBD1. The V segment lost 1 base and the J segment 0 bases; nucleotides outside the gene matches: 3. The CDR3 length is 15 residues. Germline V gene lookup returns CDR1 SGDLS and CDR2 YYNGEE. This CDR3 is CASSVSGGMNTEAFF. The CDR3 DNA follows: TGTGCCAGCAGCGTATCAGGGGGAATGAACACTGAAGCTTTCTTT.

The gene calls are TRBV30 and TRBJ2-7; D is perhaps TRBD2 (6 bases). This CDR3 has 13 amino acids. Trimming cost V 3 bases and J 3 bases, with 12 bases left between them. Germline CDR1 reads GTSNPN; CDR2 reads SVGIG (reference sequence). CDR3 sequence (DNA): TGTGCCTGGAGCTCTCTGGGGGGCTACGAGCAGTACTTC. This gives the protein CAWSSLGGYEQYF.

The chain uses TRBV2 and TRBJ1-2; 7 bases are shared with TRBD1. The trim removed 4 bases at V and 8 bases at J, leaving 4 bases unmatched. Germline V gives CDR1 SNHLY, CDR2 FYNNEI. There are 12 residues in the CDR3. CDR3 sequence reads: CASSVQGSGYTF. CDR3 in DNA: TGTGCCAGCAGTGTACAGGGGAGCGGCTACACCTTC.

CDR3 amino acids: CASSELGLSTDTQYF. The CDR3, as DNA: TGCGCCAGCAGTGAGTTGGGACTAAGCACAGATACGCAGTATTTT. The chain employs TRBV10-2 and TRBJ2-3; 7 bases agree with TRBD2. Trimming took 1 base from V and 0 from J; bases not matched to a gene: 1. The CDR3 is 15 residues long. The V gene's germline CDR1 is WSHSY and CDR2 SAAADI.

This chain links TRBV19 with TRBJ1-2; D perhaps matches TRBD1 (5 bases). Trimming stripped 6 bases from V and 0 bases from J, with 8 bases between. Germline lookup yields CDR1 LNHDA and CDR2 SQIVND (reference sequence). CDR3 length equals 13 residues. CDR3 DNA: TGTGCCAGTAGGACAGAAACTAACTATGGCTACACCTTC. Amino acid sequence: CASRTETNYGYTF.

This clone is a singleton in its sample. The chain has TRBV27 and TRBJ2-7; TRBD1 matches at 9 bases. The CDR3 has 15 amino acids. Losses at the gene ends were 3 bases for V and 4 bases for J; bases not matched to a gene: 7. Germline CDR1 and CDR2: MNHEY and SMNVEV (reference sequence). CDR3 region: CASSFDRGNSYEQYF. The CDR3 region has the DNA TGTGCCAGCAGTTTCGACAGGGGGAATTCTTACGAGCAGTACTTC.

The chain links TRBV6-5 to TRBJ1-1; D is unresolved. With 6 bases removed from V and 0 bases from J, the gap between germline ends came to 8 bases. CDR3 length: 13 amino acids. CDR1 and CDR2 from the germline V gene are MNHEY and SVGAGI. CDR3 sequence reads: CASSPHVNTEAFF. CDR3 DNA sequence: TGTGCCAGCAGCCCACATGTGAACACTGAAGCTTTCTTT.